The rows below give T cell receptor beta chains drawn from one sample of a study of T cells after yellow fever vaccination. TCRdb called the 5' RACE reads again in MiXCR, with one record for every CDR3 protein. The sample shows around 550,000 distinct CDR3 sequences, 15% to 20% of them seen only once. This material consisted of PBMCs, taken 15 days after the yellow fever booster vaccination. The origin of the receptors is a man under 40 who received the YFV17D yellow fever vaccine. Both conserved end residues are part of each CDR3. Fields, in order: D gene, V gene, J gene, clone size, CDR3 DNA, CDR3 protein. D genes are given only for firm matches. Not all rows give a size; the values are once, few, many and, for expanded clones, a class.

d_call: TRBD2; v_call: TRBV24-1; j_call: TRBJ2-1; clone_size: -; cdr3_nt: TGTGCCACCAGTGCCTCTGAGCGGGACGGTGAGCAGTTCTTC; cdr3_aa: CATSASERDGEQFF
d_call: TRBD1; v_call: TRBV9; j_call: TRBJ2-7; clone_size: few; cdr3_nt: TGTGCCAGCAGCTTCGGACAGGGGAGTCCCTACGAGCAGTACTTC; cdr3_aa: CASSFGQGSPYEQYF
d_call: -; v_call: TRBV3-1; j_call: TRBJ1-1; clone_size: many; cdr3_nt: TGTGCCAGCACCCAAGGTGGGTTCGCTGAAGCTTTCTTT; cdr3_aa: CASTQGGFAEAFF
d_call: -; v_call: TRBV15; j_call: TRBJ2-7; clone_size: -; cdr3_nt: TGTGCCACCAGCAGAGGGAACCTTCCCTACGAGCAGTACTTC; cdr3_aa: CATSRGNLPYEQYF
d_call: TRBD1; v_call: TRBV10-3; j_call: TRBJ2-4; clone_size: -; cdr3_nt: TGTGCCATCAGTGAGGGTCAGGGGGCGGACATTCAGTACTTC; cdr3_aa: CAISEGQGADIQYF
d_call: TRBD1; v_call: TRBV9; j_call: TRBJ2-3; clone_size: few; cdr3_nt: TGTGCCAGCAGCGCCTCCGGGACAGGGTTGGCAGATACGCAGTATTTT; cdr3_aa: CASSASGTGLADTQYF
d_call: -; v_call: TRBV14; j_call: TRBJ2-2; clone_size: -; cdr3_nt: TGTGCCAGCAGCCAAGCCCCCCGTGTTGAGGGAGCCGGGGAGCTGTTTTTT; cdr3_aa: CASSQAPRVEGAGELFF
d_call: TRBD2; v_call: TRBV27; j_call: TRBJ2-3; clone_size: -; cdr3_nt: TGTGCCAGCAGTTTATCGGGACTAGAGCGAGCAGATACGCAGTATTTT; cdr3_aa: CASSLSGLERADTQYF
d_call: -; v_call: TRBV5-1; j_call: TRBJ2-2; clone_size: few; cdr3_nt: TGCGCCAGCAGCCACGCCCAGGGTTCCGGGGAGCTGTTTTTT; cdr3_aa: CASSHAQGSGELFF
d_call: -; v_call: TRBV12-3/TRBV12-4; j_call: TRBJ2-7; clone_size: -; cdr3_nt: TGTGCCAGCAGTTTACAGGCAACACTTCCTATCCACGAGCAGTACTTC; cdr3_aa: CASSLQATLPIHEQYF
d_call: TRBD2; v_call: TRBV20-1; j_call: TRBJ2-7; clone_size: -; cdr3_nt: TGCAGTGCTAGAGCCCCTACTAGCGGGGACGAGCAGTACTTC; cdr3_aa: CSARAPTSGDEQYF
d_call: TRBD2; v_call: TRBV20-1; j_call: TRBJ2-1; clone_size: -; cdr3_nt: TGCAGTGCTGAGAGCGGGAGCATGCACAATGAGCAGTTCTTC; cdr3_aa: CSAESGSMHNEQFF
d_call: TRBD2; v_call: TRBV3-1; j_call: TRBJ2-1; clone_size: -; cdr3_nt: TGTGCCAGCAGCCAACCAGGGACTAGCGGGGTTAATGAGCAGTTCTTC; cdr3_aa: CASSQPGTSGVNEQFF
d_call: TRBD2; v_call: TRBV7-2; j_call: TRBJ2-3; clone_size: many; cdr3_nt: TGTGCCAGCAGCTCGGGACTAGCCCCAGATACGCAGTATTTT; cdr3_aa: CASSSGLAPDTQYF
d_call: TRBD2; v_call: TRBV5-1; j_call: TRBJ2-5; clone_size: -; cdr3_nt: TGCGCCAGCAGCTTGGGGGGGACTAGCGGGACCCAAGAGACCCAGTACTTC; cdr3_aa: CASSLGGTSGTQETQYF
d_call: -; v_call: TRBV5-1; j_call: TRBJ2-2; clone_size: -; cdr3_nt: TGCGCCAGCACCCACCGAGTGCGTACGAACACCGGGGAGCTGTTTTTT; cdr3_aa: CASTHRVRTNTGELFF
d_call: -; v_call: TRBV7-2; j_call: TRBJ1-6; clone_size: few; cdr3_nt: TGTGCCAGCAGCTTAGGAGGGGGGCGAAATAATTCACCCCTCCACTTT; cdr3_aa: CASSLGGGRNNSPLHF
d_call: -; v_call: TRBV5-5; j_call: TRBJ1-2; clone_size: -; cdr3_nt: TGTGCCAGCAGCTTTTCGAGCAGCTATGGCTACACCTTC; cdr3_aa: CASSFSSSYGYTF
d_call: TRBD1; v_call: TRBV5-1; j_call: TRBJ1-1; clone_size: many; cdr3_nt: TGCGCCAGCAGCTTTGGACAGGGGGCCACTGAAGCTTTCTTT; cdr3_aa: CASSFGQGATEAFF